A single sample is the source of the 30 T cell receptor beta chains below, sequenced in a study of Graves' ophthalmopathy and Graves' hyperthyroidism. RNA transcripts were the source from which TCR beta CDR3 regions were amplified. HTBI-primed first-round RT-PCR preceded second-round multiplex PCR. TCRdb re-called the multiplex PCR reads through MiXCR, storing one row per CDR3 protein. The data show around 1.1 million distinct CDR3 sequences, about 38% seen once. Input material: peripheral blood or thyroid tissue (not recorded which). These receptors all stem from an adult man with Graves' hyperthyroidism.

The J gene is TRBJ1-1, the V gene TRBV2; 7 nucleotides agree with TRBD1. This CDR3 is 15 amino acids long. V lost 6 bases to trimming and J lost 4 bases; unmatched junction nucleotides: 11. From germline, CDR1 is SNHLY and CDR2 FYNNEI. The CDR3 sequence: CASRQGTGAGTEAFF. In DNA form, the CDR3 reads TGTGCCAGCAGACAAGGAACAGGGGCCGGCACTGAAGCTTTCTTT.

The CDR3 here is CASSVEGGQLNYGYTF. CDR3 in DNA: TGTGCCAGCAGCGTTGAAGGTGGACAGCTTAACTATGGCTACACCTTC. The V and J genes are TRBV9 and TRBJ1-2, with D tentatively TRBD1 (6 bases). The V and J ends lost 2 bases and 1 base respectively, with 15 bases between them. The germline gives CDR1 SGDLS, CDR2 YYNGEE. The CDR3 runs to 16 residues.

As concerns this clonotype: With a much larger clone just one base away, this may be a read error. V is TRBV14 and J is TRBJ1-4; D is ambiguous. Germline V gene sequence: CDR1 SGHDN, CDR2 FVKESK. This CDR3 contains 14 residues. Trimming stripped 1 base from V and 9 bases from J, with 12 bases between. The CDR3 loop is CASSQGRTGKKLFF. The CDR3 bases are TGTGCCAGCAGCCAAGGTCGGACGGGGAAAAAACTGTTTTTT.

This clonotype has just a few counts. V gene TRBV25-1 combines with J gene TRBJ2-6, with TRBD1 matching 9 bases. The J segment lost 4 bases and the V segment lost 1 base, leaving 14 bases of the junction unmatched. CDR3 length: 20 residues. CDR1 MGHDK and CDR2 SYGVNS come from the germline V gene. CDR3 sequence (DNA): TGTGCCAGCAGTGAATTGTGGCCGGGACAGGGCTCTCCCGGGGCCAACGTCCTGACTTTC. Protein sequence: CASSELWPGQGSPGANVLTF. Full variable domain (remainder filled in from reference TRBV25-1 and TRBJ2-6): EADIYQTPRYLVIGTGKKITLECSQTMGHDKMYWYQQDPGMELHLIHYSYGVNSTEKGDLSSESTVSRIRTEHFPLTLESARPSHTSQYLCASSELWPGQGSPGANVLTFGAGSRLTVL.

The chain recombines TRBV7-7 with TRBJ2-1; 11 bases line up with TRBD2. The CDR3 sequence is 19 residues long. V shed 10 bases, J shed 0 bases, and the junction held 17 bases outside the gene matches. Germline lookup yields CDR1 SSHAT and CDR2 FNYEAQ (reference sequence). The CDR3 DNA follows: TGTGCCACCAGTGGGGCCGGGACTAGCGGTCCGAGCTCCTACAATGAGCAGTTCTTC. The encoded protein is CATSGAGTSGPSSYNEQFF. Together with reference TRBV7-7 and TRBJ2-1, the CDR3 gives the full variable domain: GAGVSQSPRYKVTKRGQDVTLRCDPISSHATLYWYQQALGQGPEFLTYFNYEAQPDKSGLPSDRFSAERPEGSISTLTIQRTEQRDSAMYRCATSGAGTSGPSSYNEQFFGPGTRLTVL.

The V call is TRBV5-6, the J call TRBJ2-5; 8 bases map to TRBD1. Germline CDR1 and CDR2: SGHDT and YYEEEE. V gave up 3 bases and J gave up 0 bases; unmatched junction bases: 4. The CDR3 is made up of 15 amino acids. The CDR3 DNA sequence: TGTGCCAGCAGCTCCCGACAGGGGTACCAAGAGACCCAGTACTTC. Residues: CASSSRQGYQETQYF.

As for this clonotype: A read error may account for a junction end that differs from germline. The chain uses TRBV24-1 and TRBJ1-2; no reliable D call. The germline V gene encodes CDR1 KGHDR and CDR2 SFDVKD. The CDR3 totals 12 residues. The DNA of the CDR3 is TGTGCCACCAGTGATGGCAGTTATGGCTACGCCTTC. This codes for CATSDGSYGYAF.

With respect to this clonotype: This may come from a read error, since a much larger clone is one base off. V is TRBV9 and J is TRBJ1-5; possible D gene TRBD1, 5 bases. V lost 1 base, J lost 4 bases, and 9 bases lay in between. There are 14 residues in the CDR3. Germline CDR1 SGDLS, CDR2 YYNGEE. The CDR3 DNA follows: TGTGCCAGCAGCGTAACCGGGACGAATCAGCCCCAGCATTTT. Translated, it gives CASSVTGTNQPQHF.

This clonotype has ten or more counts. This chain connects TRBV7-8 to TRBJ2-7; 9 nucleotides align to TRBD1. Germline V gene data show CDR1 as SGHVS and CDR2 as FQNEAQ. Unmatched junction bases numbered 15, after V lost 5 bases and J lost 7 bases. The CDR3 contains 16 residues. The CDR3 DNA sequence: TGTGCCAGCAGCGCGATCCGGGACAGGGATGTTGGGGAGCAGTACTTC. Amino acids: CASSAIRDRDVGEQYF.

This clonotype was seen only once. The genes are TRBV7-3 and TRBJ2-5, with 8 bases lining up with TRBD1. Germline CDR1 and CDR2: SGHTA and FQGTGA. Unmatched junction bases numbered 13, after V lost 2 bases and J lost 8 bases. The CDR3 covers 16 residues. The CDR3 sequence: CASSLGYRGDSGTQYF. CDR3 bases: TGTGCCAGCAGCTTAGGTTACAGGGGGGACTCCGGTACCCAGTACTTC.

V is TRBV7-2 and J is TRBJ2-7, with D maybe TRBD1 (8 bases). V was trimmed by 4 bases and J by 3 bases, leaving 16 bases between them. From germline, CDR1 is SGHTA and CDR2 FQGNSA. The CDR3 contains 15 residues. CDR3 sequence: CASSSNRGGNYEQYF. The CDR3 DNA follows: TGTGCCAGCAGCTCTAACAGGGGGGGGAACTACGAGCAGTACTTC. The full variable domain, in which reference TRBV7-2 and TRBJ2-7 provide the parts outside the CDR3, is GAGVSQSPSNKVTEKGKDVELRCDPISGHTALYWYRQSLGQGLEFLIYFQGNSAPDKSGLPSDRFSAERTGGSVSTLTIQRTQQEDSAVYLCASSSNRGGNYEQYFGPGTRLTVT.

This clonotype has more than one count but fewer than ten. The genes are TRBV5-1 and TRBJ2-7; 8 bases fit TRBD1. The trim removed 0 bases at V and 3 bases at J, leaving 8 bases unmatched. Per the germline V gene, CDR1 is SGHRS and CDR2 is YFSETQ. The CDR3 consists of 16 residues. The CDR3 is CASSLAGQGVVYEQYF. DNA for the CDR3: TGCGCCAGCAGCTTGGCAGGACAGGGAGTCGTCTACGAGCAGTACTTC.

The chain has TRBV7-9 and TRBJ1-2; D may be TRBD1 (6 bases). CDR1 is SEHNR and CDR2 is FQNEAQ in the germline V gene (reference sequence). V was shortened by 4 bases and J by 4 bases, with 22 bases between the two germline ends. The CDR3 extends over 17 amino acids. CDR3 loop: CASSYPGQLAILYGYTF. The CDR3 region has the DNA TGTGCCAGCAGCTACCCTGGACAGCTCGCTATCCTCTATGGCTACACCTTC.

The V gene is TRBV4-1, the J gene TRBJ1-5, with D uncertain. The germline V gene encodes CDR1 MGHRA and CDR2 YSYEKL. The CDR3 length is 17 residues. Trimming shortened V by 4 bases and J by 5 bases, and 21 bases separated the two germline ends. In nucleotides, the CDR3 is TGCGCCAGCAGCCCCATAAAACCTTCATGGTCTGATCAGCCCCAGCATTTT. Its protein is CASSPIKPSWSDQPQHF.

The sample holds one count of this clonotype. The chain has TRBV15 and TRBJ2-7; D is perhaps TRBD2 (5 bases). Trimming removed 0 bases at V and 1 base at J, with 10 bases between. This CDR3 spans 15 amino acids. Germline values: CDR1 LNHNV, CDR2 YYDKDF (reference sequence). Written as DNA, the CDR3 is TGTGCCACCAGCAGAGATTTGGGAGTGTCCTACGAGCAGTACTTC. It codes for CATSRDLGVSYEQYF.

This clonotype was seen repeatedly, ten times or more. CDR3 sequence reads: CSVRDRSYGYTF. The CDR3 coding sequence is TGCAGCGTTCGGGACAGGAGCTATGGCTACACCTTC. This rearrangement joins TRBV29-1 to TRBJ1-2, with 8 bases fitting TRBD1. The CDR3 length is 12 residues. Unmatched junction bases numbered 3, after V lost 5 bases and J lost 4 bases. Germline CDR1 is SQVTM and CDR2 is ANQGSEA.

The sample holds many counts of this clonotype. DNA of the CDR3: TGTGCCAGCAGCGTAGCTACGCGAGGGAAACTCGCTGAAGCTTTCTTT. It yields the protein CASSVATRGKLAEAFF. J is TRBJ1-1 and V is TRBV9; D is unclear. CDR3 size: 16 residues. V was cut by 0 bases and J by 6 bases, with 18 bases left in between. Per germline, CDR1 SGDLS and CDR2 YYNGEE. The whole variable domain, remainder taken from reference TRBV9 and TRBJ1-1, is DSGVTQTPKHLITATGQRVTLRCSPRSGDLSVYWYQQSLDQGLQFLIQYYNGEERAKGNILERFSAQQFPDLHSELNLSSLELGDSALYFCASSVATRGKLAEAFFGQGTRLTVV.

V and J are TRBV7-2 and TRBJ1-1; D might be TRBD1 (5 bases). The V end was cut by 6 bases, the J end by 5 bases, with 16 bases between. The CDR3 loop spans 14 amino acids. Germline values: CDR1 SGHTA, CDR2 FQGNSA. The CDR3 region has the DNA TGTGCCAGCAGGGGACCATCGGGGGGAACTGAAGCTTTCTTT. Its translation is CASRGPSGGTEAFF.

Many counts were recorded for this clonotype. This chain links TRBV6-2 or TRBV6-3 with TRBJ1-6, with TRBD1 identical over 8 bases. The CDR3 sequence is 15 residues long. The ends lost 6 bases at V and 10 bases at J; junction bases unmatched: 11. From germline, CDR1 is MNHEY and CDR2 SVGEGT. This CDR3 is CASSQAQDRVSPLHF. The CDR3 DNA reads as TGTGCCAGCAGCCAAGCGCAGGACAGGGTGTCACCCCTCCACTTT.

The chain is built from TRBV20-1 and TRBJ2-5; D is perhaps TRBD1 or TRBD2 (6 bases each). The CDR3 has 14 amino acids. With 4 bases removed from V and 2 bases from J, the gap between germline ends came to 14 bases. CDR1 is DFQATT, CDR2 SNEGSKA, per germline (reference sequence). CDR3 DNA sequence: TGCAGTGCTACCGAGGGGGGAGTTCAAGAGACCCAGTACTTC. Its protein product is CSATEGGVQETQYF.

The V and J genes are TRBV10-3 and TRBJ1-4; D might be TRBD1 (5 bases). This CDR3 comprises 14 residues. V was clipped by 10 bases and J by 5 bases, with 17 bases between them. Looked up from germline, CDR1 is ENHRY and CDR2 is SYGVKD. CDR3: CASFRDGGNEKLFF. CDR3 nucleotide sequence: TGTGCCAGCTTCCGGGACGGGGGAAATGAAAAACTGTTTTTT.

The CDR3 nucleotides are TGTGCCAGCAGTTTGGGGGGGCCCTTGGCGTATACCCAGTACTTC. Translated: CASSLGGPLAYTQYF. The rearrangement joins TRBV28 to TRBJ2-5; D might be TRBD2 (7 bases). Germline V gives CDR1 MDHEN, CDR2 SYDVKM. Trimming pared 3 bases from V and 8 bases from J, leaving 19 bases between. The CDR3 extends over 15 amino acids.

The V and J genes are TRBV7-2 and TRBJ2-7; D is possibly TRBD2 (5 bases). The CDR3 runs 16 residues. CDR1 and CDR2 from the germline V gene are SGHTA and FQGNSA. Trimming shortened V by 6 bases and J by 3 bases, and 21 bases separated the two germline ends. This chain's CDR3 is CASRPSRVAAHYEQYF. Written as DNA, the CDR3 is TGTGCCAGCAGACCTAGCCGTGTGGCAGCCCACTACGAGCAGTACTTC.

This clonotype was recorded a few times. V gene TRBV25-1 combines with J gene TRBJ1-1, with 7 bases fitting TRBD1. Germline assignment: CDR1 MGHDK and CDR2 SYGVNS. Trimming removed 5 bases from V and 1 base from J; junction bases left unmatched: 7. This CDR3 has 15 residues. The CDR3 reads CASSSNRGWNTEAFF. CDR3 in DNA: TGTGCCAGCAGTTCAAACAGGGGATGGAACACTGAAGCTTTCTTT. Looking up the rest from reference TRBV25-1 and TRBJ1-1 gives the full variable domain: EADIYQTPRYLVIGTGKKITLECSQTMGHDKMYWYQQDPGMELHLIHYSYGVNSTEKGDLSSESTVSRIRTEHFPLTLESARPSHTSQYLCASSSNRGWNTEAFFGQGTRLTVV.

The chain uses TRBV4-1 and TRBJ1-5, with no clear D. The ends were cut back, 0 bases at V and 6 bases at J, with 9 bases in the middle. Germline values: CDR1 MGHRA, CDR2 YSYEKL. The CDR3 consists of 14 residues. In DNA, the CDR3 is TGCGCCAGCAGCCAAGATGAGGGTATTCAGCCCCAGCATTTT. Protein sequence: CASSQDEGIQPQHF.

The CDR3 protein is CAISESTSHWGRAGTQYF. CDR3 DNA: TGTGCCATCAGTGAGTCTACTAGCCACTGGGGTCGGGCAGGGACCCAGTACTTC. The rearrangement uses TRBV10-3 and TRBJ2-5; D is possibly TRBD2 (6 bases). Looked up from germline, CDR1 is ENHRY and CDR2 is SYGVKD. The V end was cut by 0 bases, the J end by 7 bases, with 24 bases between. This CDR3 has 18 residues.

The CDR3: CASTLQGSYTF. CDR3 DNA sequence: TGTGCCAGCACCCTACAGGGGTCCTACACCTTC. The chain uses TRBV10-3 and TRBJ1-2; 7 nucleotides agree with TRBD1. The J segment lost 10 bases and the V segment lost 10 bases, leaving 9 bases of the junction unmatched. The germline V gene has CDR1 ENHRY and CDR2 SYGVKD. CDR3 length equals 11 residues.

The chain combines TRBV19 with TRBJ2-2; a possible D gene is TRBD1 (7 bases). The V gene's germline CDR1 is LNHDA and CDR2 SQIVND (reference sequence). This CDR3 comprises 15 residues. V was clipped by 6 bases and J by 7 bases, with 18 bases between them. CDR3 DNA: TGTGCCAGTAGACCCGACAGGGCGGGGTTCGGGGAGCTGTTTTTT. Amino acids: CASRPDRAGFGELFF.

This clonotype was seen repeatedly, ten times or more. The chain employs TRBV6-5 and TRBJ1-1; D remains unclear. V was trimmed by 0 bases and J by 5 bases, leaving 4 bases between them. Germline values: CDR1 MNHEY, CDR2 SVGAGI. This CDR3 has 12 residues. For the CDR3, the DNA is TGTGCCAGCAGTTACTCGAGGACTGAAGCTTTCTTT. Protein sequence: CASSYSRTEAFF.

The V and J genes are TRBV10-3 and TRBJ2-7; 8 bases align to TRBD2. Trimming cost V 9 bases and J 5 bases; bases outside gene matches: 18. The length of the CDR3 is 16 residues. Germline CDR1 ENHRY, CDR2 SYGVKD. The DNA of the CDR3 is TGTGCCATTCCCGGGGGGGCGGGACCCGGCGGGCACGAGCAGTACTTC. It codes for CAIPGGAGPGGHEQYF.